This entry is about one T cell receptor (beta chain). Its antigen is not identified. Diagnoses rested on clinical symptoms, serum thyroxine and TRAb, thyroid ultrasound and orbital computed tomography. The data belong to a study of T cells in Graves' hyperthyroidism and ophthalmopathy. Study-wide points: Also found in blood were most expanded thyroid clonotypes above 0.001.

The source material, RNA transcripts, was used to amplify TCR beta CDR3 regions. The HTBI primer set drove a first-round RT-PCR of the TCR CDR3. TCRdb passed the multiplex PCR reads through MiXCR, listing each CDR3 protein once. This sample yields 660,000 or so distinct CDR3 sequences, of which about 45% are seen a single time; 7% to 7.5% belongs to the top ten. The sequence came from an adult man with Graves' disease, either hyperthyroidism or ophthalmopathy (not recorded which). The sample was peripheral blood or thyroid tissue (not recorded which).

This CDR3 reads CATSRDGNINTGELFF. The CDR3 region has the DNA TGTGCCACCAGCAGAGACGGAAATATAAACACCGGGGAGCTGTTTTTT. J is TRBJ2-2 and V is TRBV15; D is unresolved. V dropped 0 bases and J dropped 2 bases, with 10 bases sitting between them. The CDR3 is made up of 16 amino acids. CDR1 LNHNV and CDR2 YYDKDF come from the germline V gene (reference sequence).